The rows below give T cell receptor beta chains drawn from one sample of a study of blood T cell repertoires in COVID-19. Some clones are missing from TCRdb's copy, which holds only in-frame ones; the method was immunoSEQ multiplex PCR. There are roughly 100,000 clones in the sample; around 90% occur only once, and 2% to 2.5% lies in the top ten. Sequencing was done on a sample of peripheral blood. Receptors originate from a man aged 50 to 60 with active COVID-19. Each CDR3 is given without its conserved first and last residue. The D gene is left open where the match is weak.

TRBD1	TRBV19	ASSINRGASNQPQH
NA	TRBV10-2	ASSGPGVADTQY
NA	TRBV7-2	ASSPSGFASYEQY
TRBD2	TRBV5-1	ASRQGTSGSTDTQY
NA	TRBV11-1	ASSDSGINTDTQY
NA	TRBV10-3	AISAPTGEQY
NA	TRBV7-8	ASSFRTNTGELF
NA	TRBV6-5	AAGGISGNTIY
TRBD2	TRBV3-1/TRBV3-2	ASSQAGGTRNTQY
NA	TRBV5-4	ASSLAIGEGYGYT
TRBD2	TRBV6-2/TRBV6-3	ASSRTTSGGADTQY
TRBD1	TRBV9	ASSVQTGFAPEAF
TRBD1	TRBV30	AWNSGQGGGYT
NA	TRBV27	ASRPGGGRVGNSPLH
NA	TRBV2	ASSATGFNEKLF
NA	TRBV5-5	ASSLGLENIQY
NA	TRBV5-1	ASSPLPDMSPLH
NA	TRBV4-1	ASRVGDTTSGANVLT
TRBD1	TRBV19	ASSTLTGGFYNSPLH
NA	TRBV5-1	ASSDGGPYEQY
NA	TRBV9	ASSGDSEGPLH
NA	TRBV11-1	ASSLGTTAPLH
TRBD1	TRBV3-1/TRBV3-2	ASRYQGAQETQY
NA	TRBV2	ASSVAGLMNEQF
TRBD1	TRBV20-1	SASIFGQGAYEQY
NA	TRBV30	AWSPDRLVEQY
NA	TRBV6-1	ASSLSGPSTDTQY
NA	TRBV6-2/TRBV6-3	ASSSYRLYDTQY
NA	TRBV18	ASSPQGVGNSPLH
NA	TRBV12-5	ASGLDSFIGELF
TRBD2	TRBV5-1	ASSLAGGQETQY
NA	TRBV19	ASSISPDSYEQY
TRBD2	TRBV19	ASKRLAGESTYEQY
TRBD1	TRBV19	ASSTLGQGNTEAF
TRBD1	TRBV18	ASSPGTGGITDTQY
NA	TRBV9	ASSSRGHPQETQY
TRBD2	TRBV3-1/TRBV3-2	ASSQDTSGLQETQY
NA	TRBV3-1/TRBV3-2	ASSQRPGGETQY
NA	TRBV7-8	ASSLGPLLTNEKLF
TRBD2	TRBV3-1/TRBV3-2	ASSQFSGGATDTQY
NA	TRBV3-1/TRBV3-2	ASSQVGGGEAF
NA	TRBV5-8	ASSANRDYNEQF
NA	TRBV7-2	ASSSGRWRNIQY
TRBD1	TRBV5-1	ASSRDRGPYEQY
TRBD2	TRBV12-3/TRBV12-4	ASRTSADTQY
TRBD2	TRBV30	AWITGLAGAFGPYNEQF
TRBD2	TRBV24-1	ATTPPESGTSGGNEQF
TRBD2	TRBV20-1	SASLGTSGGRTQY
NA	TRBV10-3	ATGGRGYEQY
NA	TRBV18	ASSQRNEKLF
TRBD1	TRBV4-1	ASSQDDRDFTEAF